This TCR beta chain was found in a study of T cells after yellow fever vaccination. The CDR3 has 15 amino acids. CDR1 and CDR2 (germline): SGHDN, FVKESK. The V gene end was trimmed by 3 bases and the J gene end by 4 bases; junction bases not matched to a gene: 5. TCRdb reprocessed the 5' RACE reads via MiXCR and lists one record per CDR3 protein. The data contain around 310,000 distinct CDR3 sequences, around 4.1% of them singletons. The sequence came from a man aged 18 to 30 who received the YFV17D yellow fever vaccine. Here the sequenced sample was PBMCs, taken 5 days after the yellow fever booster vaccination. The chain uses TRBV14 and TRBJ2-1, with 8 positions matching TRBD2. The CDR3 DNA follows: TGTGCCAGCAGCCAGGTAGCGGGGCCGTACAATGAGCAGTTCTTC. It codes for CASSQVAGPYNEQFF.